This T cell receptor (beta chain) was profiled in a study of read filtering for tumor transcriptome and immune sequencing. From around 0.4 ug of RNA, a library with molecular barcoded alpha/delta and beta/gamma adaptors was made. TCRdb ran MiXCR on the reads and lists one entry per CDR3 protein. The sample records around 130,000 distinct CDR3 sequences, approximately 13% being singletons. This clonotype was seen at least ten times. With 3 bases removed from V and 6 bases from J, the gap between germline ends came to 15 bases. CDR1 and CDR2 from the germline V gene are GTSNPN and SVGIG (reference sequence). This CDR3 is 14 amino acids long.

The sequence was collected from a donor over 35 with multiple myeloma. This chain links TRBV30 with TRBJ2-1; D perhaps matches TRBD2 (6 bases). Sequencing was done on a sample of a population of CD138-negative cells sorted from bone marrow. The CDR3 loop is CAWRSSGASNEQFF. The CDR3 DNA sequence: TGTGCCTGGAGATCATCGGGAGCCTCCAATGAGCAGTTCTTC.